These 11 T cell receptor beta chains originate from one sample sequenced in a study of CD8+ T cells in alopecia areata. As for treatment: oral pan-JAK inhibitor, 5-10 mg twice daily. After isolation, RNA underwent reverse transcription to generate cDNA as the sequencing template. The assay was immunoSEQ multiplex PCR, and TCRdb's table has in-frame clones only and misses some. Of some 150,000 clones in the sample, 82% were seen once. Source: CD8+ T cells sorted from blood, taken at week 4, from a patient treated with tofacitinib. These TCRs come from a human donor with alopecia areata.

V and J are TRBV23-1 and TRBJ1-2, with TRBD1 matching 8 bases. TRBV23-1 is assigned to the ORF class and has an uncertain function. The CDR3 is 17 residues long. V lost 7 bases to trimming and J lost 8 bases; unmatched junction nucleotides: 21. The CDR3 sequence is CASIPDREAREGEGYTF. Here the CDR3 DNA reads TGCGCCAGCATCCCGGACAGGGAGGCCCGGGAGGGTGAAGGCTACACCTTC.

The J gene is TRBJ2-7, the V gene TRBV18; TRBD1 aligns across 7 bases. This CDR3 region has 14 residues. J lost 3 bases, V lost 4 bases, and 6 bases had no gene match. Germline V gives CDR1 KGHSH, CDR2 LQKENI. In DNA form, the CDR3 reads TGTGCCAGCTCACAGACAGGGAGTAACTACGAGCAGTACTTC. It yields the protein CASSQTGSNYEQYF.

The chain recombines TRBV6-1 with TRBJ1-2, with TRBD1 matching 10 bases. The V gene's germline CDR1 is MNHNS and CDR2 SASEGT. Trimming at V came to 4 bases and at J to 6 bases, leaving 8 bases not matched to a gene. The CDR3 consists of 15 residues. CDR3: CASSARDRGKDGYTF. CDR3 in DNA: TGTGCCAGCAGTGCCCGGGACAGGGGAAAGGATGGCTACACCTTC.

The gene calls are TRBV5-1 and TRBJ2-6; no clear D gene. The germline V gene encodes CDR1 SGHRS and CDR2 YFSETQ. V was cut by 0 bases and J by 2 bases, with 15 bases left in between. CDR3 length: 18 residues. CDR3 sequence: CASSLAPPGPAGANVLTF. Here the CDR3 DNA reads TGCGCCAGCAGCTTGGCCCCCCCTGGTCCCGCTGGGGCCAACGTCCTGACTTTC.

CDR3 residues: CASSLQHSGELFF. DNA of the CDR3: TGCGCCAGCAGCCTGCAGCACTCCGGGGAGCTGTTTTTT. The gene calls are TRBV4-1 and TRBJ2-2; no clear D gene. V gave up 4 bases and J gave up 6 bases, with 9 bases separating them. This CDR3 has 13 amino acids. The V gene's germline CDR1 is MGHRA and CDR2 YSYEKL.

The CDR3 here is CASSGQSTDTQYF. The CDR3 nucleotides read TGTGCCAGCAGTGGACAAAGCACAGATACGCAGTATTTT. The chain carries TRBV5-4 and TRBJ2-3; perhaps TRBD1 as D (5 bases). CDR3 size: 13 residues. V dropped 5 bases and J dropped 0 bases, with 7 bases sitting between them. Germline CDR1 and CDR2: SGHNT and YYREEE (reference sequence). Full variable domain (missing parts from reference TRBV5-4 and TRBJ2-3): ETGVTQSPTHLIKTRGQQVTLRCSSQSGHNTVSWYQQALGQGPQFIFQYYREEENGRGNFPPRFSGLQFPNYSSELNVNALELDDSALYLCASSGQSTDTQYFGPGTRLTVL.

This chain uses TRBV7-9 with TRBJ1-6; D might be TRBD1 (5 bases). Looked up from germline, CDR1 is SEHNR and CDR2 is FQNEAQ (reference sequence). V shed 1 base and J shed 1 base, with 8 bases lying between them. The CDR3 runs to 16 residues. The CDR3 sequence: CASSLVGQSYNSPLHF. The CDR3 bases are TGTGCCAGCAGCTTAGTGGGGCAGTCCTATAATTCACCCCTCCACTTT.

This chain links TRBV30 with TRBJ1-6, with D hard to call. This CDR3 region has 12 residues. Trimming pared 5 bases from V and 4 bases from J, leaving 6 bases between. CDR1 and CDR2 (germline): GTSNPN, SVGIG (reference sequence). As DNA, the CDR3 is TGTGCCTGGCAGGAGTATAATTCACCCCTCCACTTT. It codes for CAWQEYNSPLHF.

The V gene is TRBV4-2, the J gene TRBJ1-5; D might be TRBD1 (6 bases). V dropped 1 base and J dropped 4 bases, with 20 bases sitting between them. Looked up from germline, CDR1 is LGHNA and CDR2 is YNFKEQ. The length of the CDR3 is 18 residues. CDR3 loop: CASSQVLRDKGSNQPQHF. CDR3 nucleotides: TGTGCCAGCAGCCAAGTGCTCCGGGACAAGGGGTCGAATCAGCCCCAGCATTTT.

This clone was seen only a few times. The chain uses TRBV14 and TRBJ2-7; weak D call: TRBD2 (6 bases). Germline V lookup: CDR1 SGHDN, CDR2 FVKESK. This CDR3 spans 15 amino acids. Trimming removed 1 base from V and 5 bases from J, with 15 bases in between. The CDR3: CASSQVSGLIHEQYF. As DNA, the CDR3 is TGTGCCAGCAGCCAAGTATCGGGACTTATCCACGAGCAGTACTTC.

The V and J genes are TRBV7-2 and TRBJ2-1; no firm D call. This CDR3 contains 16 residues. The ends were cut back, 3 bases at V and 2 bases at J, with 14 bases in the middle. Per germline, CDR1 SGHTA and CDR2 FQGNSA. The CDR3 DNA reads as TGTGCCAGCAGCTTCATACGCCAGGCCCCCTACAATGAGCAGTTCTTC. It codes for CASSFIRQAPYNEQFF.